This passage covers 22 T cell receptor beta chains from one sample sequenced in a study of cytomegalovirus exposure and HLA in healthy donors. 60 Vbeta and 13 Jbeta primers were used in PCR. Profiling relied on immunoSEQ multiplex PCR, and the TCRdb table lists in-frame clones only, not all of them. This sample has about 200,000 clones, with about four fifths found just once. Source material: PBMCs. All receptors come from a man aged 25 to 40 in good health and CMV-seronegative.

The genes are TRBV5-8 and TRBJ2-5; 9 bases fit TRBD2. Germline V gives CDR1 SGHTS, CDR2 YDEGEE. This CDR3 is 17 amino acids long. V lost 4 bases and J lost 1; bases outside the gene matches: 11. CDR3 loop: CASSLFGTSLVQETQYF. DNA of the CDR3: TGTGCCAGCAGCCTATTTGGGACTAGCCTGGTCCAAGAGACCCAGTACTTC.

The count of this clone is one. One end of the junction does not line up with germline, which may come from a read error. J is TRBJ1-2 and V is TRBV28; the match to TRBD1 covers 9 bases. The CDR3 consists of 14 residues. Looked up from germline, CDR1 is MDHEN and CDR2 is SYDVKM. CDR3 amino acids: CASSSSGTGRSSAF. As DNA, the CDR3 is TGTGCCAGCAGTTCGTCCGGGACAGGGAGGTCTTCGGCCTTC.

The V and J genes are TRBV15 and TRBJ2-5; 10 bases line up with TRBD2. Germline lookup yields CDR1 LNHNV and CDR2 YYDKDF (reference sequence). The CDR3 contains 16 residues. V trimming: 2 bases; J trimming: 3 bases; junction bases outside the gene matches: 6. CDR3 in amino acids: CATSRLAGGNKETQYF. Here the CDR3 DNA reads TGTGCCACCAGCAGATTAGCGGGGGGCAATAAAGAGACCCAGTACTTC.

This clone came up a few times. This rearrangement joins TRBV2 to TRBJ2-7; 8 positions match TRBD2. The length of the CDR3 is 15 residues. Per the germline V gene, CDR1 is SNHLY and CDR2 is FYNNEI. J was trimmed by 3 bases and V by 3 bases; bases with no gene match: 7. CDR3 in amino acids: CASSDGGGSRYEQYF. The CDR3 bases are TGTGCCAGCAGTGACGGCGGGGGGAGTCGCTACGAGCAGTACTTC.

The J gene is TRBJ1-5, the V gene TRBV5-6, with TRBD1 identical over 9 bases. This CDR3 has 14 amino acids. V gave up 4 bases and J gave up 4 bases; unmatched junction bases: 3. Germline assignment: CDR1 SGHDT and CDR2 YYEEEE. In DNA form, the CDR3 reads TGTGCCAGCAGCGTACAGGGGGCAAATCAGCCCCAGCATTTT. This codes for CASSVQGANQPQHF.

This clone was seen more than once but under ten times. The J gene is TRBJ2-2, the V gene TRBV10-3, with D uncertain. The germline gives CDR1 ENHRY, CDR2 SYGVKD. This CDR3 is built from 14 residues. The V end was cut by 4 bases, the J end by 1 base, with 7 bases between. CDR3 sequence reads: CAISARQNTGELFF. The CDR3 DNA follows: TGTGCCATCAGTGCGCGACAGAACACCGGGGAGCTGTTTTTT.

This chain uses TRBV7-3 with TRBJ2-3; 8 bases agree with TRBD1. Trimming cost V 5 bases and J 3 bases; bases outside gene matches: 7. The CDR3 is made up of 15 amino acids. Germline values: CDR1 SGHTA, CDR2 FQGTGA. CDR3 amino acids: CASSERTGITDTQYF. As DNA, the CDR3 is TGTGCCAGCAGCGAACGGACAGGGATAACAGATACGCAGTATTTT.

The chain is built from TRBV13 and TRBJ1-3; D is unclear. Trimming left V 5 bases short and J 7 bases short, with 12 bases between. The CDR3 is made up of 13 amino acids. Looked up from germline, CDR1 is PRHDT and CDR2 is FYEKMQ (reference sequence). The CDR3 loop is CASSRNRGNTIYF. DNA of the CDR3: TGTGCCAGCAGCCGAAATAGAGGGAACACCATATATTTT.

This sequence joins TRBV9 and TRBJ1-5, with 7 bases matching TRBD1. V trimming: 4 bases; J trimming: 2 bases; junction bases outside the gene matches: 3. The CDR3 contains 14 residues. CDR1 is SGDLS and CDR2 is YYNGEE in the germline V gene. The CDR3 reads CASSTGQGNQPQHF. CDR3 nucleotides: TGTGCCAGCAGCACCGGACAGGGCAATCAGCCCCAGCATTTT.

V and J are TRBV6-5 and TRBJ2-5; D is undetermined. Germline lookup yields CDR1 MNHEY and CDR2 SVGAGI. This CDR3 comprises 12 residues. The V gene lost 0 bases and the J gene lost 5 bases, with 4 bases spanning the gap. The CDR3 DNA reads TGTGCCAGCAGTTACTCCGCGGAGACCCAGTACTTC. Translated, it gives CASSYSAETQYF.

The chain links TRBV6-5 to TRBJ2-1; 9 positions match TRBD1. The length of the CDR3 is 16 residues. V lost 0 bases to trimming and J lost 5 bases; unmatched junction nucleotides: 5. Germline assignment: CDR1 MNHEY and CDR2 SVGAGI. CDR3: CASSYSRQGVNNEQFF. The CDR3, as DNA: TGTGCCAGCAGTTACTCGAGACAGGGGGTAAACAATGAGCAGTTCTTC.

This chain links TRBV2 with TRBJ2-3; no reliable D call. Between the trimmed V and J ends, which lost 6 bases and 2 bases, there was a span of 12 bases. The CDR3 spans 14 residues. CDR1 and CDR2 (germline): SNHLY, FYNNEI. This chain's CDR3 is CASRVKLFTDTQYF. CDR3 sequence (DNA): TGTGCCAGCAGGGTAAAACTCTTCACAGATACGCAGTATTTT.

J is TRBJ2-5 and V is TRBV5-1; tentative D call: TRBD1 (6 bases). Near its end, the DNA agrees better with TRBJ2-7, so the J call may be wrong. This CDR3 has 15 residues. Per the germline V gene, CDR1 is SGHRS and CDR2 is YFSETQ. The CDR3: CASSPPPSQGYEQYF. The CDR3 coding sequence is TGCGCCAGCAGCCCACCCCCGTCACAGGGCTACGAGCAGTACTTC.

This chain links TRBV19 with TRBJ1-3; 7 nucleotides match TRBD1. CDR3 length equals 16 residues. Looked up from germline, CDR1 is LNHDA and CDR2 is SQIVND (reference sequence). The ends lost 3 bases at V and 0 bases at J; junction bases unmatched: 5. CDR3 DNA: TGTGCCAGTAGTATTTCGGGACAGTTCTCTGGAAACACCATATATTTT. It yields the protein CASSISGQFSGNTIYF.

Points on this clone: The sample has other DNA sequences that encode this CDR3 too. The rearrangement uses TRBV5-1 and TRBJ2-7; D may be TRBD2 (5 bases). The CDR3 loop spans 13 amino acids. CDR1 and CDR2 from the germline V gene are SGHRS and YFSETQ. The V and J ends lost 0 bases and 4 bases respectively, with 8 bases between them. The CDR3 coding sequence is TGCGCCAGCAGCTTGGGAGGCGGGTACGAGCAGTACTTC. Translation gives CASSLGGGYEQYF.

This chain joins TRBV18 and TRBJ1-1, with unresolved D. There are 15 residues in the CDR3. In germline, CDR1 is KGHSH, CDR2 LQKENI. Trimming cost V 0 bases and J 5 bases, with 13 bases left between them. CDR3 coding DNA: TGTGCCAGCTCACCACCGAGGGCATCCGGGACTGAAGCTTTCTTT. Amino acids: CASSPPRASGTEAFF.

This clone has a single count. The chain has TRBV5-1 and TRBJ2-1; 9 positions agree with TRBD1. This CDR3 comprises 18 residues. The germline CDR1 and CDR2 sequences are SGHRS and YFSETQ. J was trimmed by 9 bases and V by 0 bases; bases with no gene match: 16. The CDR3 is CASSLAPSGTGSKGEQFF. The CDR3 DNA follows: TGCGCCAGCAGCTTGGCTCCCTCCGGGACAGGGTCAAAGGGTGAGCAGTTCTTC.

The chain carries TRBV10-2 and TRBJ2-5, with 7 bases aligning to TRBD1. Germline loops: CDR1 WSHSY, CDR2 SAAADI. The CDR3 totals 14 residues. The junction had 8 bases not matched to a gene; V was cut back by 5 bases and J by 5 bases. The CDR3 loop is CASSSIPGGETQYF. DNA of the CDR3: TGCGCCAGCAGTTCTATCCCAGGGGGTGAGACCCAGTACTTC.

V gene TRBV20-1 combines with J gene TRBJ2-2, with D tentatively TRBD1 (5 bases). The germline CDR1 and CDR2 sequences are DFQATT and SNEGSKA (reference sequence). The CDR3 has 11 amino acids. V shed 4 bases and J shed 8 bases, with 8 bases lying between them. CDR3 amino acids: CSATRTGELFF. In DNA form, the CDR3 reads TGCAGTGCTACCAGGACAGGGGAGCTGTTTTTT.

There are a few counts of this clone. This sequence joins TRBV6-6 and TRBJ1-2; D not resolved. Germline V gives CDR1 MNHNY, CDR2 SVGAGI (reference sequence). The CDR3 contains 12 residues. V was cut by 1 base and J by 8 bases, with 8 bases left in between. The DNA for the CDR3 is TGTGCCAGCAGTTACTTACAGTGGGGCTACACCTTC. Protein: CASSYLQWGYTF.

The chain couples TRBV4-3 to TRBJ1-1; D unresolved. With 0 bases removed from V and 1 base from J, the gap between germline ends came to 6 bases. The CDR3 is 14 residues long. From germline, CDR1 is LGHNA and CDR2 YSLEER. This CDR3 reads CASSQEWANTEAFF. The CDR3 DNA sequence: TGCGCCAGCAGCCAAGAGTGGGCGAACACTGAAGCTTTCTTT.

This clone has only one observation. V usage is TRBV5-1 and J usage is TRBJ2-7, with D tentatively TRBD1 (5 bases). Germline loops: CDR1 SGHRS, CDR2 YFSETQ. This CDR3 comprises 15 residues. V lost 1 base and J 3 bases, leaving 14 bases between the germline ends. The CDR3 loop is CASSLNTGIFYEQYF. The DNA for the CDR3 is TGCGCCAGCAGCTTGAACACAGGCATCTTCTACGAGCAGTACTTC.